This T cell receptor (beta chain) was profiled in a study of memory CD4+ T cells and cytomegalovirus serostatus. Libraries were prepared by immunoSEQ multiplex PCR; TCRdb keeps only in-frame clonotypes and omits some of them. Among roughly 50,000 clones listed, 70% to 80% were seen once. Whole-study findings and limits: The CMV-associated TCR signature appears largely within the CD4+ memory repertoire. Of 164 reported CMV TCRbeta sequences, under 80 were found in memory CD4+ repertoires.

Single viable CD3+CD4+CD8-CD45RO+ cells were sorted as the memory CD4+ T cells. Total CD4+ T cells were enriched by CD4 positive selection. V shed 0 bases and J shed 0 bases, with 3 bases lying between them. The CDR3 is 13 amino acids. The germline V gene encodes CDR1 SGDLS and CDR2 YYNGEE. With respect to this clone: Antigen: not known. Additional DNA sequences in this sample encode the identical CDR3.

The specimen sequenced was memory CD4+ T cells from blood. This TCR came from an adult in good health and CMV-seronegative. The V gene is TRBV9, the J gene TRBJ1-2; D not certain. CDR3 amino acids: CASSVDPNYGYTF. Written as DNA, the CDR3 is TGTGCCAGCAGCGTAGATCCTAACTATGGCTACACCTTC.